These 11 T cell receptor beta chains were sequenced from one sample in a study of T-cell memory formation after mild COVID-19. One entry per CDR3 protein results from TCRdb running MiXCR on the 5' RACE reads. Found here are under 600,000 distinct CDR3 sequences, about 20% of them singletons; the top ten hold roughly 8.3%. The sample taken for sequencing was PBMCs or a T cell subset sorted from them (not recorded which). All receptors come from an adult woman who had mild COVID-19 (a few samples of this study predate the infection). Cell type and time point are not known.

The chain employs TRBV21-1 and TRBJ2-5; TRBD2 is taken as the D call from the table, unchecked against the DNA. TRBV21-1 constitutes a pseudogene. There are 15 residues in the CDR3. The CDR3 reads CASSPLAGVMETQYF. CDR3 sequence (DNA): TGTGCCAGCAGCCCCCTAGCGGGAGTTATGGAGACCCAGTACTTC.

This clonotype has just one count. The conserved closing phenylalanine or tryptophan is absent in this CDR3, likely reflecting a read error. It is unclear where the CDR3 begins or ends on the DNA, so no DNA is shown, and the CDR3 is as TCRdb lists it. V gene TRBV6-2 or TRBV6-3 combines with J gene TRBJ2-7; the table's D call, TRBD1, was not checked against the DNA. The CDR3 is 13 amino acids in total, end residues counted. Germline loops: CDR1 MNHEY, CDR2 SVGEGT. CDR3 amino acids: CASSYSRTGGELL.

The chain uses TRBV21-1 and TRBJ2-1; TRBD1 reflects the table's D call only, with no check against the DNA. TRBV21-1 constitutes a pseudogene. CDR3 length: 15 amino acids. CDR3 sequence (DNA): TGTGCCAGCGTCCTGTACGGGAACTCCTACAATGAGCAGTTCTTC. Translating gives CASVLYGNSYNEQFF.

The chain uses TRBV6-5 and TRBJ1-4, with TRBD1 matching over 7 bases. The V segment lost 6 bases and the J segment 2 bases; nucleotides outside the gene matches: 6. Germline V CDR1 and CDR2: MNHEY, SVGAGI. The CDR3 consists of 15 residues. The CDR3: CASRADRVTNEKLFF. The CDR3, as DNA: TGTGCCAGCAGGGCCGACAGGGTGACTAATGAAAAACTGTTTTTT.

This chain connects TRBV6-1 to TRBJ2-3, with 8 nucleotides matching TRBD1. Germline CDR1 and CDR2: MNHNS and SASEGT. This CDR3 has 16 amino acids. The J segment lost 4 bases and the V segment lost 4 bases, leaving 10 bases of the junction unmatched. In nucleotides, the CDR3 is TGTGCCAGCAGTGGGTCTCAGGGGGCGTTAGCAGATACGCAGTATTTT. As protein: CASSGSQGALADTQYF.

This clonotype came up a few times. The gene calls are TRBV27 and TRBJ1-2; D gene unclear. This CDR3 has 15 residues. V lost 4 bases and J lost 4, with 16 bases in between. CDR1 MNHEY and CDR2 SMNVEV come from the germline V gene (reference sequence). The CDR3 nucleotides read TGTGCCAGCAGTTCGGACCCGGCCCGGCGCTATGGCTACACCTTC. It codes for CASSSDPARRYGYTF.

This clonotype turned up a few times. The chain uses TRBV9 and TRBJ2-5, with TRBD1 matching over 11 bases. The length of the CDR3 is 17 residues. The germline V gene encodes CDR1 SGDLS and CDR2 YYNGEE. V lost 4 bases and J lost 2; bases outside the gene matches: 10. DNA of the CDR3: TGTGCCAGCAGCAATGCCGGGACAGGGGGACCTCAAGAGACCCAGTACTTC. It translates to CASSNAGTGGPQETQYF.

A few counts support this clonotype. This chain uses TRBV20-1 with TRBJ2-1; no clear D. Trimming pared 3 bases from V and 2 bases from J, leaving 17 bases between. CDR1 is DFQATT and CDR2 is SNEGSKA in the germline V gene (reference sequence). The length of the CDR3 is 16 residues. The CDR3 here is CSASTPTYGAYNEQFF. The CDR3 DNA reads TGCAGTGCTAGCACTCCTACTTATGGGGCCTACAATGAGCAGTTCTTC.

The chain employs TRBV29-1 and TRBJ1-2, with D maybe TRBD1 (6 bases). Germline V gene data show CDR1 as SQVTM and CDR2 as ANQGSEA. The CDR3 is 12 residues long. V shed 6 bases and J shed 1 base, with 9 bases lying between them. This chain's CDR3 is CSVDRFNYGYTF. CDR3 in DNA: TGCAGCGTGGACAGATTTAACTATGGCTACACCTTC.

The gene calls are TRBV20-1 and TRBJ1-2; possibly TRBD1 for D (5 bases). V lost 0 bases to trimming and J lost 7 bases, with 12 bases between them. Looked up from germline, CDR1 is DFQATT and CDR2 is SNEGSKA (reference sequence). There are 13 residues in the CDR3. The CDR3 DNA reads as TGCAGTGCTAGAGAGTGGGGCTCTGGTGGCTACACCTTC. It specifies CSAREWGSGGYTF.

CDR3 nucleotides: TGTGCCATCAGTCACCCAAACGGGGAGGGGGCCCACAATGAGCAGTTCTTC. It translates to CAISHPNGEGAHNEQFF. The rearrangement uses TRBV10-3 and TRBJ2-1; the D call may be TRBD1 or TRBD2 (7 bases each). Germline V gene data show CDR1 as ENHRY and CDR2 as SYGVKD. With 5 bases removed from V and 5 bases from J, the gap between germline ends came to 22 bases. The CDR3 consists of 17 residues.